The present entry profiles one T cell receptor (beta chain) with its context. Only in-frame clones appear in the TCRdb table, and some are missing; sequencing was by immunoSEQ multiplex PCR. The sample yields about 2.2 million clones, around 93% seen once. The CDR3 has 15 residues. Trimming removed 0 bases from V and 4 bases from J, with 10 bases in between. Germline CDR1 MNHEY, CDR2 SVGAGI. The data are from a study of shared clonotypes between healthy human individuals. CD45RO-negative cells were positively selected for CCR7, leaving out terminally differentiated effector memory CD45RA+ cells. V usage is TRBV6-5 and J usage is TRBJ1-5; D is undetermined. This sequence originates from a man younger than 30 in good health. Some clones in this sample may be carry-over from other donors' samples. Sequenced: naive CD8+ T cells from PBMCs. CDR3: CASSYSAEENQPQHF. The CDR3 DNA is TGTGCCAGCAGTTACTCCGCAGAGGAGAATCAGCCCCAGCATTTT.